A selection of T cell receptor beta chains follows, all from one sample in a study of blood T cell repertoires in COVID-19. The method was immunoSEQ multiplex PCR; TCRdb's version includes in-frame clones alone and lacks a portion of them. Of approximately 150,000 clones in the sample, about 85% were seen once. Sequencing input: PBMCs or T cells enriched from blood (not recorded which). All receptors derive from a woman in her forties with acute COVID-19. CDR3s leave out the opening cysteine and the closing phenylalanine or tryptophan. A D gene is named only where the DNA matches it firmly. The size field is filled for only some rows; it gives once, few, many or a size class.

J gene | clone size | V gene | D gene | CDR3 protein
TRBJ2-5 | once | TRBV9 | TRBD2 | ASSISGSGETQY
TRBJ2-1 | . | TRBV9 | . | ASSVDLLGRLF
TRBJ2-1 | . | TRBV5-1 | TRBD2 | ASSFDLAGVANEQF
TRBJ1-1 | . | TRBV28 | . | ASSLSAYEAF
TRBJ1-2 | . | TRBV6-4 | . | ASSLSAAGSNYGYT
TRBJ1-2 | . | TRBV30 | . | AWSVLDGLYGYT
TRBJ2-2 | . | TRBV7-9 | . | ASSFGGQYGLF
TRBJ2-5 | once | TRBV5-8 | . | ASRSYRDQETQY
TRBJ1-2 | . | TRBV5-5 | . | ASSARTLYGYT
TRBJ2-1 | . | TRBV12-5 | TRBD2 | ASGLVTGLREGKGEQF
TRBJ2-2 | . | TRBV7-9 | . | ASSPQVGRFNTGELF
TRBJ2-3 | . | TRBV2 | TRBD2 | ASILLAGTDTDTQY
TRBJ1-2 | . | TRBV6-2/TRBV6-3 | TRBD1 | ASSSTTGSNYGYT
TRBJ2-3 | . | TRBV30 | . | AWSSGRGADTQY
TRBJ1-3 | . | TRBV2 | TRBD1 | ASTGQGYSGNTIY
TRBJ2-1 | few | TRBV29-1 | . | SVEAPTTSNSYNEQF
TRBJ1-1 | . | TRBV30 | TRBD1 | AWALDRGTEAF
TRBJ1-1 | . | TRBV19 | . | AVGEGNMKAF
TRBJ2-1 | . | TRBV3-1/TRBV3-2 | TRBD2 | ASSQLAGAFEQF
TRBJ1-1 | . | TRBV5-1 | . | ASSPGHGSENTEAF
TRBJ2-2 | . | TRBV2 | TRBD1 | ASRGQGLGELF
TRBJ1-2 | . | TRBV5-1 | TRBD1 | ASSTTGGDYGYT
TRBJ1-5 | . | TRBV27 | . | ASSQQRITGYQPQH
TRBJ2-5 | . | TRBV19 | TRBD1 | ASSLKGARGETQY
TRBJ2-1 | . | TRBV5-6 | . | ASSFQWGDRTYNEQF
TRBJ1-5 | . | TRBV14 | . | ASSQGGGIGNQPQH
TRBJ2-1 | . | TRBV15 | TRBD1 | ATSTRGQAGEQF
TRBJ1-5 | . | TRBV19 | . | ASSRTPDNQPQH
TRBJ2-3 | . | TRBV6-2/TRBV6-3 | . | ASSVRGTDTQY
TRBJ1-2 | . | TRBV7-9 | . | ASSLGYGPGGYT
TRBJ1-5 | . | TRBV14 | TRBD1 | ASSRTGRGQPQH
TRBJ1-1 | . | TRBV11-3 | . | ASSLGWAGSGEAF
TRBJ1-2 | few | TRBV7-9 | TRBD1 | ASSSPQGGGYT
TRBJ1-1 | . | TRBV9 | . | ASSETPGGRGTEAF
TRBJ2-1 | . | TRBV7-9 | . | ASSLGTSPNEQF
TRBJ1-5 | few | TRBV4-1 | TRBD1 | ASSQPGQSNQPQH
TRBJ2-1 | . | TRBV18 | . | ASSRAEVGVNEQF
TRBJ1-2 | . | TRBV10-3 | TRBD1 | AISENTGAGYT
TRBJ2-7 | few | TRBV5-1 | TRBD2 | ASSLVRRKREGYEQY
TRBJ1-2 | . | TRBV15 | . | ATSRAGFVGYT